The T cell receptor (beta chain) described here comes from a study of beta chain features in type 1 diabetes. Donors underwent one heparinised blood draw, around 100 mL on average. Expressed TCRB transcripts were sequenced because the entire RNA isolate underwent reverse transcription. Profiled with immunoSEQ multiplex PCR; TCRdb holds only in-frame clones, not every one. The sample consists of some 220,000 clones, approximately 10% of them appearing once. This clone was counted many times. Germline CDR1 reads ENHRY; CDR2 reads SYGVKD. Trimming shortened V by 5 bases and J by 2 bases, and 9 bases separated the two germline ends. CDR3 length: 13 amino acids.

Sample: central memory CD4+ T cells from blood. The sequence came from a man between 18 and 35 years old in good health. The rearrangement uses TRBV10-3 and TRBJ2-5, with D tentatively TRBD2 (6 bases). CDR3 loop: CAISSGRQETQYF. The CDR3 region has the DNA TGTGCCATCAGTTCAGGGAGGCAAGAGACCCAGTACTTC.